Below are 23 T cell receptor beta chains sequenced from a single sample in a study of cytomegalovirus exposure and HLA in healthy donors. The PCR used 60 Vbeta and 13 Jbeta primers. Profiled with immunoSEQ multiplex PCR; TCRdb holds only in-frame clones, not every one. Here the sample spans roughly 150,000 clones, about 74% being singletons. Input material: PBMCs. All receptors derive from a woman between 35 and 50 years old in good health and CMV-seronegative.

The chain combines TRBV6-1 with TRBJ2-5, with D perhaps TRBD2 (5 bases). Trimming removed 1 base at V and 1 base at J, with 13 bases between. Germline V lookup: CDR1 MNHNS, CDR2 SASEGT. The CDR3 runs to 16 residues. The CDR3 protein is CASSEGWTRAQETQYF. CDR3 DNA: TGTGCCAGCAGTGAAGGTTGGACGAGGGCCCAAGAGACCCAGTACTTC.

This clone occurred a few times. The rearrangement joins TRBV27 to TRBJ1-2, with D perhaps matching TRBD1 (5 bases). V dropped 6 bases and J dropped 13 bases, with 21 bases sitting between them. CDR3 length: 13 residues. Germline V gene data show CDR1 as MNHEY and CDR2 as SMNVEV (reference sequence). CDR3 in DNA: TGTGCCAGCAGCTTGGAAGCCAGGGTGGCACTCACCTTC. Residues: CASSLEARVALTF.

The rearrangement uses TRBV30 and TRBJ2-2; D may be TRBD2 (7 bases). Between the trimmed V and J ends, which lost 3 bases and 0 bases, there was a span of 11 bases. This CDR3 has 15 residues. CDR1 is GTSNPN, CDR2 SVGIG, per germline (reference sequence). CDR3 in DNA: TGTGCCTGGAGGGCGGGGGCCTCGAACACCGGGGAGCTGTTTTTT. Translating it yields CAWRAGASNTGELFF. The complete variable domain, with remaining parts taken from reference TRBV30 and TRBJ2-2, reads SQTIHQWPATLVQPVGSPLSLECTVEGTSNPNLYWYRQAAGRGLQLLFYSVGIGQISSEVPQNLSASRPQDRQFILSSKKLLLSDSGFYLCAWRAGASNTGELFFGEGSRLTVL.

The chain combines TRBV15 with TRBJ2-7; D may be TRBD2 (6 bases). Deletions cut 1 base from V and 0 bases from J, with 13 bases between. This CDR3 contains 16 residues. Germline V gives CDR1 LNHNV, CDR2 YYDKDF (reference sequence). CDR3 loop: CATSRGGGESSYEQYF. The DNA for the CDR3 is TGTGCCACCAGCAGAGGCGGCGGGGAGAGCTCCTACGAGCAGTACTTC.

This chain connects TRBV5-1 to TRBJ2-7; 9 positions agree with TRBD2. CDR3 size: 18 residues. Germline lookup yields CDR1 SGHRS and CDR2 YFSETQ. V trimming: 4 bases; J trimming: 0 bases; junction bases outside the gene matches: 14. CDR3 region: CASSPRGSGGPTSYEQYF. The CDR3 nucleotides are TGCGCCAGCAGCCCCCGCGGTAGCGGGGGCCCGACCTCCTACGAGCAGTACTTC.

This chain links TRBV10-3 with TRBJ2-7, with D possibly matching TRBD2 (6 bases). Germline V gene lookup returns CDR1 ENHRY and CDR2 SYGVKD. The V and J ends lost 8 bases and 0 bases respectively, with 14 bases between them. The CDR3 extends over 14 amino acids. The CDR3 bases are TGTGCCATCGGTCAGCGGGTAAGCTCCTACGAGCAGTACTTC. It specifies CAIGQRVSSYEQYF.

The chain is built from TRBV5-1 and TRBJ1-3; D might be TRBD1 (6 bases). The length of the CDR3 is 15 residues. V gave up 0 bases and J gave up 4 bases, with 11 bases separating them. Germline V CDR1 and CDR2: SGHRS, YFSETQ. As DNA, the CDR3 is TGCGCCAGCAGCTTGGACGGGGGGCAAGGAAACACCATATATTTT. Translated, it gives CASSLDGGQGNTIYF.

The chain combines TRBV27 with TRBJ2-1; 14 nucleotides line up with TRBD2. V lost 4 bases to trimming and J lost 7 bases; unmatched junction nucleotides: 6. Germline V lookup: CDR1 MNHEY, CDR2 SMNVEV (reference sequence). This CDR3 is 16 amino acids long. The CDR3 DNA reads TGTGCCAGCAGTTCGGCAGGACTAGCGGGAGGAAATGAGCAGTTCTTC. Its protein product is CASSSAGLAGGNEQFF.

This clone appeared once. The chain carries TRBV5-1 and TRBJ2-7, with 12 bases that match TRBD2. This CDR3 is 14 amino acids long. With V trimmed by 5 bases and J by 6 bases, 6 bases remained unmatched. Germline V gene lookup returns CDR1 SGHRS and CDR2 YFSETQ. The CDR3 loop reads CASRPLAGGPEQYF. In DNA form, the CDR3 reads TGCGCCAGCAGACCTCTAGCGGGGGGGCCCGAGCAGTACTTC.

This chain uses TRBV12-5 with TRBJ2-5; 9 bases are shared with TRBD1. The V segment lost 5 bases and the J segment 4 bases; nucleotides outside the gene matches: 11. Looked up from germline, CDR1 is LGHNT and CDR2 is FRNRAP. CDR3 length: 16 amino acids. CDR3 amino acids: CASGENRGQGVETQYF. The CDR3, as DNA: TGTGCTAGTGGTGAAAACAGGGGGCAAGGGGTAGAGACCCAGTACTTC.

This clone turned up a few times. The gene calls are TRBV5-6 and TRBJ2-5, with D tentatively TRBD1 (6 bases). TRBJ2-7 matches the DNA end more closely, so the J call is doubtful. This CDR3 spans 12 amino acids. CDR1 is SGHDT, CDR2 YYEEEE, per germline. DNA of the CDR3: TGTGCCAGCAGCTTACAGGGCTACGAGCAGTACTTC. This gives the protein CASSLQGYEQYF.

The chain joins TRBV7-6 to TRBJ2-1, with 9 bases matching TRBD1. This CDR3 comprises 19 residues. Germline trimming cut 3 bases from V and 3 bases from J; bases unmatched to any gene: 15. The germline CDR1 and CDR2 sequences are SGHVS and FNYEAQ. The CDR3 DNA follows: TGTGCCAGCAGCTTTACAGGGACAGGGTTCGCCGGCGGCTACAATGAGCAGTTCTTC. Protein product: CASSFTGTGFAGGYNEQFF. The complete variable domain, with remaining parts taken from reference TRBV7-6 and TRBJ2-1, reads GAGVSQSPRYKVTKRGQDVALRCDPISGHVSLYWYRQALGQGPEFLTYFNYEAQQDKSGLPNDRFSAERPEGSISTLTIQRTEQRDSAMYRCASSFTGTGFAGGYNEQFFGPGTRLTVL.

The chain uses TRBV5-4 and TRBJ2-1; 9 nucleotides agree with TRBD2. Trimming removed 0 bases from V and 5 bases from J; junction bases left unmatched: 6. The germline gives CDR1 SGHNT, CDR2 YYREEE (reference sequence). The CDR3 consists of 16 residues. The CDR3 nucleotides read TGTGCCAGCAGCTTGGCTGGAGCGGGGGGTGACAATGAGCAGTTCTTC. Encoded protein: CASSLAGAGGDNEQFF.

Here the CDR3 reads CASSMASGFYTGELFF. CDR3 nucleotide sequence: TGTGCCAGTAGTATGGCTAGCGGGTTTTACACCGGGGAGCTGTTTTTT. The V gene is TRBV19, the J gene TRBJ2-2; 8 bases are a match to TRBD2. The junction had 6 bases not matched to a gene; V was cut back by 3 bases and J by 3 bases. The CDR3 sequence is 16 residues long. Germline CDR1 reads LNHDA; CDR2 reads SQIVND (reference sequence).

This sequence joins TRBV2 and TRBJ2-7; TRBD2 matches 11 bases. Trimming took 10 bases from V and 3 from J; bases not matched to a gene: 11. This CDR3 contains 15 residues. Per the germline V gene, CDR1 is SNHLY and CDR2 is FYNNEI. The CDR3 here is CAIPSSTSGVYEQYF. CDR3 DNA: TGTGCCATACCCTCGTCGACTAGCGGGGTCTACGAGCAGTACTTC.

The CDR3 loop reads CASSERGVYEQYF. The CDR3 DNA is TGTGCCAGCAGTGAACGCGGAGTCTACGAGCAGTACTTC. This chain joins TRBV6-1 and TRBJ2-7; D gene uncertain. Germline V gene data show CDR1 as MNHNS and CDR2 as SASEGT. With 2 bases removed from V and 3 bases from J, the gap between germline ends came to 8 bases. The CDR3 length is 13 residues.

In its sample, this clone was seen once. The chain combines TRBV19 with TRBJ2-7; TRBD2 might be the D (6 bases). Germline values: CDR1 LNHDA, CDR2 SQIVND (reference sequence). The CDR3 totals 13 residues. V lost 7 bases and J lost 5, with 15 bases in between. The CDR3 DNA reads TGTGCCAGTACCCAGATGCGGGGTAACGAGCAGTACTTC. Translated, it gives CASTQMRGNEQYF.

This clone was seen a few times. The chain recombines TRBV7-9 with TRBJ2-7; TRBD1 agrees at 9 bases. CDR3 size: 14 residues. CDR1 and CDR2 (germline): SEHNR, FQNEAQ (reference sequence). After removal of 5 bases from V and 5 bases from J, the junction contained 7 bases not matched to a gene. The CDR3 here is CASSRGQGNDEQYF. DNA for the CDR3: TGTGCCAGCAGCCGGGGACAGGGTAACGACGAGCAGTACTTC. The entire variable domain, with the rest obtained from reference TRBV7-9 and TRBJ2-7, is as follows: DTGVSQNPRHKITKRGQNVTFRCDPISEHNRLYWYRQTLGQGPEFLTYFQNEAQLEKSRLLSDRFSAERPKGSFSTLEIQRTEQGDSAMYLCASSRGQGNDEQYFGPGTRLTVT.

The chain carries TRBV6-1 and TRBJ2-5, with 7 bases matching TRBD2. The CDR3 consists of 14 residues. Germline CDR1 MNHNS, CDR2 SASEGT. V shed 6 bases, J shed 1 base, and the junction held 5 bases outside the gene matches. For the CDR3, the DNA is TGTGCCAGCAGGGATCCGGGGGGCCAAGAGACCCAGTACTTC. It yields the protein CASRDPGGQETQYF.

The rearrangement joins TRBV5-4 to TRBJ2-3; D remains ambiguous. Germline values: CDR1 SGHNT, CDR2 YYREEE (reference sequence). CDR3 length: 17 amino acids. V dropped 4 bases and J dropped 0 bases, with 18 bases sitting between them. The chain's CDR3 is CASSLKNLPPSTDTQYF. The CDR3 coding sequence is TGTGCCAGCAGCCTCAAGAACTTGCCCCCTAGCACAGATACGCAGTATTTT.

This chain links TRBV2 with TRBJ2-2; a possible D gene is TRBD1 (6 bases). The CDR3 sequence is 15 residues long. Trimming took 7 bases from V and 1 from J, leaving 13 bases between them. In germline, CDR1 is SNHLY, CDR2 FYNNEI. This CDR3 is CASKPGTLNTGELFF. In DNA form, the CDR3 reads TGTGCCAGCAAACCCGGGACATTGAACACCGGGGAGCTGTTTTTT. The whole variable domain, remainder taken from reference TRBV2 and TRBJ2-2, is EPEVTQTPSHQVTQMGQEVILRCVPISNHLYFYWYRQILGQKVEFLVSFYNNEISEKSEIFDDQFSVERPDGSNFTLKIRSTKLEDSAMYFCASKPGTLNTGELFFGEGSRLTVL.

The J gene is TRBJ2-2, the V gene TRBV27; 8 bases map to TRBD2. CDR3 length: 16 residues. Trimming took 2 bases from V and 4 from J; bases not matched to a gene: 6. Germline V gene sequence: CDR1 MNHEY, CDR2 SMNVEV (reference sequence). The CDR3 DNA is TGTGCCAGCAGTTTACGGCGGGGGGATCGCACCGGGGAGCTGTTTTTT. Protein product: CASSLRRGDRTGELFF.

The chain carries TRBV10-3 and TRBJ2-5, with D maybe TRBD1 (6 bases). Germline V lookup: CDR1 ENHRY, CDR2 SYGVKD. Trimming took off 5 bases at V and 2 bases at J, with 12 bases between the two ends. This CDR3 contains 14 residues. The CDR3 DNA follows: TGTGCCATCAGTCCAACAGGGTTTCAAGAGACCCAGTACTTC. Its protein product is CAISPTGFQETQYF.